This TCR beta chain stems from a study of blood T cell repertoires in COVID-19. Study context: T cells, B-cell-depleted T cells, or PBMCs supplied cDNA or gDNA.

In the original processing: Amplification of reference gene primers provided the estimated nucleated cell counts. Generated by immunoSEQ multiplex PCR, the TCRdb table keeps only in-frame clones and is missing some. V and J calls and clone size are as listed in that table; D and trimming were resolved from the DNA. The sample yields 250,000 or so clones, less than 90% seen once. Sequences were obtained from peripheral blood. This receptor was taken from a woman aged 40 to 50 who had recovered from COVID-19.

CDR3 region: CSAVDRGLADTQYF. In nucleotides, the CDR3 is TGCAGCGCCGTCGACAGGGGGTTGGCAGATACGCAGTATTTT. The rearrangement uses TRBV29-1 and TRBJ2-3; TRBD1 agrees at 9 bases. With V trimmed by 7 bases and J by 4 bases, 9 bases remained unmatched. This CDR3 comprises 14 residues. Germline values: CDR1 SQVTM, CDR2 ANQGSEA.